These 16 T cell receptor beta chains originate from one sample sequenced in a study of T cells after yellow fever vaccination. TCRdb ran MiXCR on the 5' RACE reads and lists one entry per CDR3 protein. The sample has 100,000 to 150,000 distinct CDR3 sequences, roughly 10% seen once. This specimen consisted of CD8+ T cells sorted from PBMCs, obtained on the day of the yellow fever booster vaccination. These receptors came from a man in his late teens or twenties who received the YFV17D yellow fever vaccine.

The chain links TRBV7-9 to TRBJ1-2; TRBD1 is a possible D gene (6 bases). The germline V gene encodes CDR1 SEHNR and CDR2 FQNEAQ (reference sequence). This CDR3 has 14 amino acids. Trimming took 8 bases from V and 4 from J, leaving 17 bases between them. The CDR3 DNA reads as TGTGCCAGCGCTCTCGAGGGGGAGGGCTATGGCTACACCTTC. Translation: CASALEGEGYGYTF.

The chain uses TRBV19 and TRBJ2-1; the D is unclear. The V gene's germline CDR1 is LNHDA and CDR2 SQIVND (reference sequence). This CDR3 region has 17 residues. Trimming removed 5 bases at V and 0 bases at J, with 17 bases between. The DNA for the CDR3 is TGTGCCAGTAGTCCTATTTTGGGGTGGGGCTCCTACAATGAGCAGTTCTTC. Amino acids: CASSPILGWGSYNEQFF.

This clonotype was picked up many times. V is TRBV5-1 and J is TRBJ2-1, with 10 bases identical to TRBD1. This CDR3 contains 13 residues. After removal of 4 bases from V and 8 bases from J, the junction contained 3 bases not matched to a gene. The germline V gene has CDR1 SGHRS and CDR2 YFSETQ. In DNA form, the CDR3 reads TGCGCCAGCAGCCTAGGGACAGGGGATGAGCAGTTCTTC. It encodes CASSLGTGDEQFF.

The chain uses TRBV6-2 or TRBV6-3 and TRBJ2-1; D possibly uses TRBD1 or TRBD2 (5 bases each). CDR1 MNHEY and CDR2 SVGEGT come from the germline V gene. V gave up 6 bases and J gave up 0 bases, with 9 bases separating them. The CDR3 sequence is 14 residues long. For the CDR3, the DNA is TGTGCCAGCAGGGGACCCAGCTCCTACAATGAGCAGTTCTTC. Its translation is CASRGPSSYNEQFF.

The chain combines TRBV24-1 with TRBJ1-2; D is possibly TRBD1 (5 bases). Germline CDR1 reads KGHDR; CDR2 reads SFDVKD. Trimming shortened V by 4 bases and J by 4 bases, and 12 bases separated the two germline ends. The CDR3 length is 14 residues. The CDR3 sequence: CATSDPTVSYGYTF. The CDR3, as DNA: TGTGCCACCAGTGACCCGACAGTTTCCTATGGCTACACCTTC.

This clonotype has a count of ten or more. The germline gene is not matched at one end of the junction; a read error may be the cause. V gene TRBV12-3 or TRBV12-4 combines with J gene TRBJ2-1, with 10 bases identical to TRBD1. The CDR3 runs to 16 residues. The CDR3 sequence: CASKNPTGGSNNEQFF. CDR3 sequence (DNA): TGTGCCAGCAAAAACCCGACAGGGGGCTCCAACAATGAGCAGTTCTTC.

This clonotype appeared many times. The rearrangement joins TRBV12-5 to TRBJ1-4, with D unclear. The CDR3 has 13 amino acids. Trimming shortened V by 6 bases and J by 3 bases, and 8 bases separated the two germline ends. Germline V gives CDR1 LGHNT, CDR2 FRNRAP. This CDR3 reads CASGPAPNEKLFF. The CDR3 bases are TGTGCTAGTGGCCCTGCCCCTAATGAAAAACTGTTTTTT.

The DNA of the CDR3 is TGTGCCAGCAGAGTGTGGGGAGAAGACAGGGAAGAGACCCAGTACTTC. It yields the protein CASRVWGEDREETQYF. The rearrangement links TRBV6-1 to TRBJ2-5; 7 nucleotides line up with TRBD1. CDR1 MNHNS and CDR2 SASEGT come from the germline V gene. The CDR3 loop spans 16 amino acids. Germline trimming cut 6 bases from V and 3 bases from J; bases unmatched to any gene: 13.

This clonotype came up a few times. This chain joins TRBV5-8 and TRBJ2-1, with TRBD2 matching over 10 bases. Germline trimming cut 3 bases from V and 6 bases from J; bases unmatched to any gene: 12. Germline loops: CDR1 SGHTS, CDR2 YDEGEE. The CDR3 runs to 17 residues. CDR3 in amino acids: CASSYTPISGGANEQFF. CDR3 sequence (DNA): TGTGCCAGCAGCTACACTCCAATAAGCGGGGGGGCCAATGAGCAGTTCTTC.

In its sample, this clonotype was seen a few times. This chain connects TRBV6-4 to TRBJ2-3; TRBD2 might be the D (6 bases). V lost 10 bases and J lost 0, with 20 bases in between. CDR1 and CDR2 from the germline V gene are MRHNA and SNTAGT. The CDR3 spans 16 residues. The CDR3 loop reads CATRRDSAASTDTQYF. In DNA form, the CDR3 reads TGTGCCACACGCCGGGACTCCGCGGCTAGCACAGATACGCAGTATTTT.

This clonotype appeared a few times. The CDR3 protein is CASSFWDALNQPQHF. CDR3 nucleotides: TGTGCCAGCAGCTTTTGGGATGCCCTCAATCAGCCCCAGCATTTT. This chain uses TRBV5-6 with TRBJ1-5; D is ambiguous. The CDR3 length is 15 residues. Trimming took 2 bases from V and 3 from J, leaving 12 bases between them. Germline V CDR1 and CDR2: SGHDT, YYEEEE.

This chain connects TRBV5-1 to TRBJ2-2; D is undetermined. Deletions cut 5 bases from V and 3 bases from J, with 8 bases between. This CDR3 is 13 amino acids long. Germline V gene data show CDR1 as SGHRS and CDR2 as YFSETQ. The CDR3 bases are TGCGCCAGCAGATCGCTGTACACCGGGGAGCTGTTTTTT. Amino acid sequence: CASRSLYTGELFF.

The V call is TRBV3-1, the J call TRBJ2-2; no clear D gene. Germline V gene data show CDR1 as LGHDT and CDR2 as YNNKEL (reference sequence). Trimming stripped 4 bases from V and 7 bases from J, with 13 bases between. This CDR3 comprises 14 residues. The CDR3 loop is CASSPGPGGGELFF. The CDR3 bases are TGTGCCAGCAGCCCCGGGCCGGGCGGCGGGGAGCTGTTTTTT.

In its sample, this clonotype was seen many times. The genes are TRBV20-1 and TRBJ1-2, with no clear D. The CDR3 is 10 residues long. V lost 6 bases to trimming and J lost 9 bases, with 11 bases between them. In germline, CDR1 is DFQATT, CDR2 SNEGSKA (reference sequence). The chain's CDR3 is CSATDLSYTF. CDR3 DNA: TGCAGTGCCACGGACCTTAGCTACACCTTC.

The V call is TRBV9, the J call TRBJ2-3; 8 bases line up with TRBD2. This CDR3 is 17 amino acids long. Germline V CDR1 and CDR2: SGDLS, YYNGEE. Trimming cost V 3 bases and J 0 bases; bases outside gene matches: 9. The DNA of the CDR3 is TGTGCCAGCAGCGCCGGACTTCGGGGGGGGAGCACAGATACGCAGTATTTT. Translation: CASSAGLRGGSTDTQYF.

This chain uses TRBV7-2 with TRBJ2-7; the D is unclear. The CDR3 loop spans 14 amino acids. Germline V gene lookup returns CDR1 SGHTA and CDR2 FQGNSA. V was pared by 3 bases and J by 3 bases, with 12 bases between. The CDR3 protein is CASSFADAVYEQYV. DNA for the CDR3: TGTGCCAGCAGCTTCGCGGACGCCGTCTACGAGCAGTACGTC.